This record looks at one T cell receptor beta chain sequence and its context. The antigen is undetermined. This entry belongs to a study of vaccination and CD4 T cells after COVID-19. Sequenced with the Oncomine TCR Beta short-read assay was DNA taken from cultured CD4+ T cells. TCRdb fed the PCR reads into MiXCR, producing one record per CDR3 protein. The sample gives 7,000 to 9,000 distinct CDR3 sequences, approximately 32% of which show up once; roughly 22% is in the top ten. Documented treatment: 10-day PBMC culture with coronavirus spike peptide pools or control peptides (ViraFEST assay). CD4+ T-cell collection from the unexposed donor predated the COVID-19 pandemic (2011-2018). This TCR derives from a human donor in good health. Sequenced sample: CD4+ T cells from blood, cultured in vitro.

CDR3 residues: CASNSQGEDYGYTF. The CDR3 nucleotides read TGTGCCAGCAACTCACAGGGAGAGGACTATGGCTACACCTTC. The rearrangement uses TRBV2 and TRBJ1-2; the D gene is possibly TRBD1 (6 bases). Germline CDR1 reads SNHLY; CDR2 reads FYNNEI. V gave up 7 bases and J gave up 3 bases, with 15 bases separating them. The CDR3 is 14 residues long.